This passage covers 5 T cell receptor beta chains from one sample sequenced in a study of blood T cells in healthy people across ages. It was with a sample-barcoded 5' primer and a J-beta primer mix that a second PCR of about 7 to 12 cycles was run. TCRdb re-called the 5' RACE reads through MiXCR, storing one row per CDR3 protein. The repertoire has around 710,000 distinct CDR3 sequences, approximately 43% of them found once; the top ten carry approximately 22%. The sequenced sample consisted of blood. The origin of the receptors is a woman aged 60-75 years in good health.

J is TRBJ2-7 and V is TRBV6-5; 7 positions agree with TRBD2. The germline CDR1 and CDR2 sequences are MNHEY and SVGAGI. V gave up 6 bases and J gave up 6 bases; unmatched junction bases: 11. The CDR3 runs to 14 residues. CDR3 in amino acids: CASSSGGTPREQYF. DNA of the CDR3: TGTGCCAGCAGCTCCGGGGGGACCCCCCGCGAGCAGTACTTC.

V gene TRBV21-1 combines with J gene TRBJ1-2; the D call of TRBD1 is as the table states it, not checked on the DNA. TRBV21-1 is labeled a pseudogene. The CDR3 is 14 residues long. CDR3 loop: CASPGRHSSYGYTF. The CDR3 DNA sequence: TGTGCCTCACCGGGACGACATAGCTCCTATGGCTACACCTTC.

A remark on this clonotype: A read error may account for a junction end that differs from germline. V is TRBV7-7 and J is TRBJ2-1; 8 positions match TRBD2. Germline CDR1 reads SSHAT; CDR2 reads FNYEAQ (reference sequence). The CDR3 spans 16 residues. In DNA, the CDR3 is TGTGCTAGCAGCTTAGCGCTAGCGGGTCCCTACAATGAGCAGATCTTC. Translating gives CASSLALAGPYNEQIF.

This rearrangement joins TRBV29-1 to TRBJ2-1; TRBD2 matches 12 bases. The germline V gene has CDR1 SQVTM and CDR2 ANQGSEA. This CDR3 has 20 residues. V was clipped by 1 base and J by 5 bases; unmatched bases: 18. CDR3 sequence (DNA): TGCAGCGTTGAAGCCAAGCCCACTAGCGGGGGGCCCATAACCCACAATGAGCAGTTCTTC. Encoded protein: CSVEAKPTSGGPITHNEQFF.

As concerns this clonotype: It may be a read error: a sequence one base away is much more abundant. The V call is TRBV5-1, the J call TRBJ2-5; the match to TRBD1 covers 8 bases. The J call may be incorrect, as the DNA end agrees better with TRBJ2-7. Germline loops: CDR1 SGHRS, CDR2 YFSETQ. There are 14 residues in the CDR3. CDR3 nucleotides: TGCGCCAGCAGCGCGGGACAGGTACTCTACGAGCAGTACTTC. This encodes CASSAGQVLYEQYF.